These T cell receptor beta chains were read from a single sample in a study of blood T cell repertoires in COVID-19. The repertoire was sequenced with immunoSEQ multiplex PCR; TCRdb's copy has only in-frame clones and lacks some. The table shows 150,000 to 200,000 clones, with 83% occurring only once. Specimen: peripheral blood. These receptors were obtained from a woman aged 70-85 years with COVID-19, enrolled during active disease. Each CDR3 is given with its conserved first and last residue. The order of the fields is clone size, J gene, D gene, V gene, CDR3 protein, CDR3 DNA. A D gene is named only where the DNA matches it firmly. Where a row states a size, it is once, few, many or the class of an expanded clone; other rows omit it.

clone_size: .; j_call: TRBJ1-1; d_call: .; v_call: TRBV7-2; cdr3_aa: CASSLAREYFEAFF; cdr3_nt: TGTGCCAGCAGCTTAGCGCGAGAGTATTTTGAAGCTTTCTTT
clone_size: .; j_call: TRBJ2-1; d_call: TRBD2; v_call: TRBV29-1; cdr3_aa: CSVLPGLAGHNEQFF; cdr3_nt: TGCAGCGTTCTTCCGGGACTAGCGGGACACAATGAGCAGTTCTTC
clone_size: .; j_call: TRBJ2-7; d_call: .; v_call: TRBV2; cdr3_aa: CASSENFQGFGEQYF; cdr3_nt: TGTGCCAGCAGTGAAAACTTTCAGGGGTTTGGGGAGCAGTACTTC
clone_size: .; j_call: TRBJ2-1; d_call: .; v_call: TRBV27; cdr3_aa: CASKLTRGNYNEQFF; cdr3_nt: TGTGCCAGCAAACTGACTAGAGGCAATTACAATGAGCAGTTCTTC
clone_size: medium-sized; j_call: TRBJ1-6; d_call: .; v_call: TRBV5-1; cdr3_aa: CASNDGGNSPLHF; cdr3_nt: TGCGCCAGCAACGACGGGGGGAATTCACCCCTCCACTTT
clone_size: .; j_call: TRBJ2-1; d_call: TRBD2; v_call: TRBV5-4; cdr3_aa: CASSLYTSGRSYNEQFF; cdr3_nt: TGTGCCAGCAGCTTGTATACTAGCGGGAGGTCCTACAATGAGCAGTTCTTC
clone_size: .; j_call: TRBJ1-5; d_call: TRBD1; v_call: TRBV7-9; cdr3_aa: CASSSTGNQPQHF; cdr3_nt: TGTGCCAGCAGCTCGACAGGGAATCAGCCCCAGCATTTT
clone_size: .; j_call: TRBJ2-5; d_call: TRBD1; v_call: TRBV28; cdr3_aa: CASRRGPQETQYF; cdr3_nt: TGTGCCAGCAGAAGGGGGCCACAAGAGACCCAGTACTTC
clone_size: .; j_call: TRBJ2-7; d_call: TRBD1; v_call: TRBV28; cdr3_aa: CASSPPGQGNSYEQYF; cdr3_nt: TGTGCCAGCAGCCCGCCGGGACAGGGAAACTCCTACGAGCAGTACTTC
clone_size: .; j_call: TRBJ2-3; d_call: TRBD1; v_call: TRBV4-1; cdr3_aa: CASSGQGLSGDTQYF; cdr3_nt: TGCGCCAGCAGCGGACAGGGGTTGAGTGGGGATACGCAGTATTTT
clone_size: .; j_call: TRBJ1-3; d_call: .; v_call: TRBV10-1; cdr3_aa: CATASDSAGNTIYF; cdr3_nt: TGCGCAACAGCGTCCGACAGTGCTGGAAACACCATATATTTT
clone_size: .; j_call: TRBJ1-2; d_call: .; v_call: TRBV6-1; cdr3_aa: CASSDLTGPNYGYTF; cdr3_nt: TGTGCCAGCAGTGACCTGACAGGACCGAACTATGGCTACACCTTC
clone_size: .; j_call: TRBJ2-4; d_call: TRBD2; v_call: TRBV7-2; cdr3_aa: CASSFREGHQNIQYF; cdr3_nt: TGTGCCAGCAGCTTCCGGGAGGGTCATCAAAACATTCAGTACTTC
clone_size: .; j_call: TRBJ1-2; d_call: TRBD1; v_call: TRBV27; cdr3_aa: CASSFRGFYGYTF; cdr3_nt: TGTGCCAGCAGTTTCAGGGGGTTCTATGGCTACACCTTC
clone_size: once; j_call: TRBJ1-5; d_call: .; v_call: TRBV6-5; cdr3_aa: CASSLGGARQPQHF; cdr3_nt: TGTGCCAGCAGTCTAGGGGGAGCTCGACAGCCCCAGCATTTT
clone_size: .; j_call: TRBJ2-1; d_call: .; v_call: TRBV29-1; cdr3_aa: CSVDVGQVYNEQFF; cdr3_nt: TGCAGCGTTGATGTCGGACAAGTTTACAATGAGCAGTTCTTC
clone_size: .; j_call: TRBJ1-2; d_call: .; v_call: TRBV7-9; cdr3_aa: CASSTGGPYGYTF; cdr3_nt: TGTGCCAGCAGTACGGGGGGTCCCTATGGCTACACCTTC
clone_size: .; j_call: TRBJ1-2; d_call: .; v_call: TRBV6-2/TRBV6-3; cdr3_aa: CASSSTDLYGYTF; cdr3_nt: TGTGCCAGCAGTTCGACAGACCTCTATGGCTACACCTTC
clone_size: .; j_call: TRBJ2-7; d_call: .; v_call: TRBV19; cdr3_aa: CASSMGGGISYEQYF; cdr3_nt: TGTGCCAGTAGTATGGGGGGTGGCATCTCCTACGAGCAGTACTTC
clone_size: .; j_call: TRBJ1-5; d_call: TRBD1; v_call: TRBV18; cdr3_aa: CASSSGQGVLNQPQHF; cdr3_nt: TGTGCCAGCTCCTCGGGACAGGGGGTGCTTAATCAGCCCCAGCATTTT
clone_size: .; j_call: TRBJ2-1; d_call: .; v_call: TRBV7-8; cdr3_aa: CASSPEADRQFF; cdr3_nt: TGTGCCAGCAGCCCGGAGGCGGATCGGCAGTTCTTC
clone_size: few; j_call: TRBJ1-5; d_call: TRBD1; v_call: TRBV5-6; cdr3_aa: CASSQRTGGWDSNQPQHF; cdr3_nt: TGTGCCAGCAGCCAAAGGACAGGGGGCTGGGATAGCAATCAGCCCCAGCATTTT